These 4 T cell receptor beta chains were all obtained from the same sample, sequenced in a study of PD-L1 blockade in urothelial cancer. Time point denoted: pretreatment peripheral blood. The table came from immunoSEQ multiplex PCR; TCRdb's copy has only in-frame clones and leaves some out. The data contain fewer than 40,000 clones, approximately 89% of them singletons. Sequencing used PBMCs, obtained around atezolizumab (anti-PD-L1) treatment. The receptors shown here come from a woman in her sixties with urothelial cancer.

The chain links TRBV28 to TRBJ2-4, with 9 bases fitting TRBD1. Germline values: CDR1 MDHEN, CDR2 SYDVKM. The CDR3 consists of 15 residues. V lost 3 bases and J lost 9; bases outside the gene matches: 9. The CDR3 spells CASSFRGDRVSIQYF. CDR3 nucleotide sequence: TGTGCCAGCAGTTTCAGAGGGGACAGGGTTAGCATTCAGTACTTC. Full variable domain (rest looked up from reference TRBV28 and TRBJ2-4): DVKVTQSSRYLVKRTGEKVFLECVQDMDHENMFWYRQDPGLGLRLIYFSYDVKMKEKGDIPEGYSVSREKKERFSLILESASTNQTSMYLCASSFRGDRVSIQYFGAGTRLSVL.

The chain combines TRBV6-1 with TRBJ2-7, with D uncertain. Trimming shortened V by 6 bases and J by 6 bases, and 12 bases separated the two germline ends. Germline lookup yields CDR1 MNHNS and CDR2 SASEGT. This CDR3 contains 12 residues. For the CDR3, the DNA is TGTGCCAGCAGGGAGTGGTCCGGCGAGCAGTACTTC. Protein: CASREWSGEQYF.

The genes are TRBV5-4 and TRBJ2-7; 12 bases line up with TRBD2. V trimming: 4 bases; J trimming: 2 bases; junction bases outside the gene matches: 19. This CDR3 has 20 residues. Germline V lookup: CDR1 SGHNT, CDR2 YYREEE (reference sequence). The CDR3: CASSPGVIRASSGRAYEQYF. CDR3 sequence (DNA): TGTGCCAGCAGCCCTGGAGTGATTCGGGCGTCTAGCGGGAGGGCCTACGAGCAGTACTTC.

This clone has a single count. The chain is built from TRBV4-1 and TRBJ2-1; 7 bases align to TRBD1. V lost 0 bases and J lost 2; bases outside the gene matches: 4. The CDR3 is 16 amino acids. In germline, CDR1 is MGHRA, CDR2 YSYEKL. CDR3 sequence reads: CASSQDDDRAYNEQFF. Written as DNA, the CDR3 is TGCGCCAGCAGCCAAGATGACGACAGGGCCTACAATGAGCAGTTCTTC.